This T cell receptor (beta chain) was retrieved from a study of blood T cell repertoires in COVID-19. The participants were between about 18 and 95 years old and came from under 25 US areas. In the study's own analysis: Amplification with reference gene primers provided the estimates of nucleated cell counts. TCRdb keeps only in-frame clones here, not all; method: immunoSEQ multiplex PCR. The V and J calls and clone size come from that table; D and trimming were worked out from the DNA. The sample records a few hundred thousand clones, about 87% being singletons. The sample was PBMCs or T cells enriched from blood (not recorded which). The TCR comes from a woman aged 40 to 55 with acute COVID-19.

The CDR3 region has the DNA TGTGCCAGCAGCTACAGGGACTACGAGCAGTACTTC. Its protein is CASSYRDYEQYF. This rearrangement joins TRBV11-2 to TRBJ2-7; D perhaps matches TRBD1 (6 bases). The germline V gene encodes CDR1 SGHAT and CDR2 FQNNGV. The V gene lost 4 bases and the J gene lost 3 bases, with 7 bases spanning the gap. The CDR3 length is 12 residues. Looking up the rest from reference TRBV11-2 and TRBJ2-7 gives the full variable domain: EAGVAQSPRYKIIEKRQSVAFWCNPISGHATLYWYQQILGQGPKLLIQFQNNGVVDDSQLPKDRFSAERLKGVDSTLKIQPAKLEDSAVYLCASSYRDYEQYFGPGTRLTVT.